The T cell receptor beta chain under discussion was sequenced for a study of T cell repertoires in cytomegalovirus infection. TCRdb recomputed calls from the reads with MiXCR, one row per CDR3 protein. The table includes fewer than 200,000 distinct CDR3 sequences, around 20% detected once. Study-wide results and caveats: HLA-C-restricted CMV clonotypes gave the most frequent clonotype in two of eight donors.

The V gene end was trimmed by 6 bases and the J gene end by 7 bases; junction bases not matched to a gene: 18. This CDR3 has 17 residues. Remarks on this clonotype: Its antigen is still unknown.

This receptor was identified in a human donor in good health (CMV status not recorded). Some clones in this sample may be carry-over from other donors' samples. What was sequenced was PBMCs. The J gene is TRBJ1-5, the V gene TRBV12-3 or TRBV12-4, with 7 positions matching TRBD1. This chain's CDR3 is CASSLFLGGGRRQPQHF. CDR3 nucleotides: TGTGCCAGCAGCCTCTTTCTAGGGGGCGGTCGGAGACAGCCCCAGCATTTT.